This T cell receptor beta chain was identified during a study of blood T cell repertoires in COVID-19. Study at large: Sources were T cells, B-cell-depleted T cells, or PBMCs; the material itself was cDNA or gDNA.

Per the authors' pipeline: Estimates of nucleated cell counts were drawn from the amplification of reference gene primers. Only in-frame clones appear in the TCRdb table, and some are missing; sequencing was by immunoSEQ multiplex PCR. V and J calls and clone size are copied from that table; D and trimming were computed from the DNA. The sample includes 110,000 to 150,000 clones, around 82% seen only once; the top ten take less than 4.5%. Per germline, CDR1 SGHAT and CDR2 FQDESV (reference sequence). The CDR3 has 15 residues. The V end lost 3 bases, the J end lost 0 bases, and 12 bases lay between the germline ends.

The sequencing input was peripheral blood. The chain carries TRBV11-1 and TRBJ2-7, with D tentatively TRBD1 (6 bases). The origin of this receptor is a man in his fifties or sixties with acute or convalescent COVID-19. The CDR3 DNA sequence: TGTGCCAGCAGCTTGGGTGGACAGTTCTCCTACGAGCAGTACTTC. Protein product: CASSLGGQFSYEQYF.